Sequencing of this TCR beta chain was carried out in a study of T-cell reconstitution after alpha-beta-depleted transplantation in children. General study points: Surviving recipient T cells and thymic progenitors accounted for the high day-60 TCRbeta diversity observed in some patients.

The V gene end was trimmed by 5 bases and the J gene end by 4 bases; junction bases not matched to a gene: 8. The CDR3 contains 15 residues. From germline, CDR1 is MGHDK and CDR2 SYGVNS. As it was prepared, the TCRbeta library received unique molecular identifiers. Using its own MiXCR run on the PCR reads, TCRdb lists one record per CDR3 protein. Of 500,000 or so distinct CDR3 sequences listed, about an eighth are singletons. The sample holds a few counts of this clonotype. Its antigen remains unknown. The source is a female patient aged 2-10 years who had a stem cell transplant for aplastic anemia, so the T cells may come from the graft donor. The sample was PBMCs, mostly from graft donor cells, taken 180 days after TCRalphabeta/CD19-depleted stem cell transplant. The chain is built from TRBV25-1 and TRBJ2-5, with TRBD1 identical over 9 bases. As DNA, the CDR3 is TGTGCCAGCAGTTTCCACAGGGGGCGCAGAGAGACCCAGTACTTC. Amino acid sequence: CASSFHRGRRETQYF.